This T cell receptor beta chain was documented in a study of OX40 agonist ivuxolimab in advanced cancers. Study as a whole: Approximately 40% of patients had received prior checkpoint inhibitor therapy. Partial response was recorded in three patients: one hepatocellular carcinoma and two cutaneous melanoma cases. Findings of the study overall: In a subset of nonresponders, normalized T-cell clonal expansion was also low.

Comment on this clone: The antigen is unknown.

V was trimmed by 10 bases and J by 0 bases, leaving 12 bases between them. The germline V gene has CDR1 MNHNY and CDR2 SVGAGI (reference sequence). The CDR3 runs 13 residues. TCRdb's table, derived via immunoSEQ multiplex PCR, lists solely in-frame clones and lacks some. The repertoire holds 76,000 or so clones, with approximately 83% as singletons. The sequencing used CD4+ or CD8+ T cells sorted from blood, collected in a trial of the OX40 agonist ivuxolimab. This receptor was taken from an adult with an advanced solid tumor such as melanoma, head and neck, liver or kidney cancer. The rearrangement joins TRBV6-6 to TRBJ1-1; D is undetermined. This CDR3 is CAMRTGVNTEAFF. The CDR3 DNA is TGTGCCATGCGTACCGGGGTGAACACTGAAGCTTTCTTT.